A single sample gave rise to the 27 T cell receptor beta chains below, sequenced in a study of blood T cell repertoires in COVID-19 (dated by TCRdb to between 2020 and 2021). Receptors were amplified or captured by the immunoSEQ multiplex PCR assay. What TCRdb holds here is the immuneACCESS table cut down to in-frame rearrangements. Part of the clones is not present; checked against another copy, under half of the missing clones reflect an unresolved V gene, and the others are unexplained. This sample lists 25,000 or so clones; 85% to 95% were detected once. The ten largest make up less than 4.5% of the sample. Sequenced input: peripheral blood. The receptors here all came from a woman aged 45 to 65 with active COVID-19.

The V call is TRBV6-4, the J call TRBJ1-2; 10 bases are shared with TRBD1. Germline assignment: CDR1 MRHNA and CDR2 SNTAGT. CDR3 length: 12 residues. Trimming cost V 6 bases and J 7 bases; bases outside gene matches: 2. The CDR3 sequence is CASSGQGGGYTF. CDR3 nucleotide sequence: TGTGCCAGCAGCGGACAGGGGGGTGGCTACACCTTC.

The chain links TRBV29-1 to TRBJ1-2; D gene ambiguous. This CDR3 has 11 amino acids. The V end was cut by 3 bases, the J end by 2 bases, with 4 bases between. From germline, CDR1 is SQVTM and CDR2 ANQGSEA. CDR3 nucleotide sequence: TGCAGCGTTGAGGAGAACTATGGCTACACCTTC. This gives the protein CSVEENYGYTF. Based on the CDR3 plus reference TRBV29-1 and TRBJ1-2, the full variable domain is SAVISQKPSRDICQRGTSLTIQCQVDSQVTMMFWYRQQPGQSLTLIATANQGSEATYESGFVIDKFPISRPNLTFSTLTVSNMSPEDSSIYLCSVEENYGYTFGSGTRLTVV.

This chain joins TRBV24-1 and TRBJ2-6, with D tentatively TRBD1 (6 bases). The length of the CDR3 is 19 residues. V lost 5 bases to trimming and J lost 0 bases, with 19 bases between them. Germline-derived CDR1 and CDR2 are KGHDR and SFDVKD. CDR3 amino acids: CATSGRQERSSSGANVLTF. The CDR3 DNA follows: TGTGCCACCAGTGGCCGACAGGAGCGTTCTTCCTCTGGGGCCAACGTCCTGACTTTC.

CDR3 sequence: CASSYGGLGGYTF. The CDR3 DNA sequence: TGTGCCAGCAGTTACGGGGGCCTAGGAGGCTACACCTTC. The V and J genes are TRBV6-6 and TRBJ1-2; possible D gene TRBD1, 6 bases. Trimming pared 2 bases from V and 8 bases from J, leaving 12 bases between. The CDR3 runs to 13 residues. Germline assignment: CDR1 MNHNY and CDR2 SVGAGI (reference sequence).

The chain combines TRBV4-1 with TRBJ1-5; D is undetermined. CDR1 is MGHRA, CDR2 YSYEKL, per germline. The CDR3 has 15 amino acids. The ends were cut back, 1 base at V and 3 bases at J, with 10 bases in the middle. CDR3 region: CASSQGGGLNQPQHF. For the CDR3, the DNA is TGCGCCAGCAGCCAAGGCGGCGGCCTCAATCAGCCCCAGCATTTT.

This clone was observed once. The chain couples TRBV9 to TRBJ2-1; 12 bases fit TRBD2. Germline values: CDR1 SGDLS, CDR2 YYNGEE. V lost 4 bases and J lost 3; bases outside the gene matches: 2. The CDR3 totals 15 residues. CDR3 coding DNA: TGTGCCAGCAGCAAGACTAGCGGGAGCTACAATGAGCAGTTCTTC. It codes for CASSKTSGSYNEQFF.

As concerns this clone: Other DNA sequences within the sample encode an identical CDR3. The chain joins TRBV29-1 to TRBJ2-2, with 9 nucleotides matching TRBD1. V shed 6 bases, J shed 5 bases, and the junction held 1 base outside the gene matches. CDR3 length equals 12 residues. CDR1 and CDR2 (germline): SQVTM, ANQGSEA. The CDR3, as DNA: TGCAGCGTAGACAGGGGGACCGGGGAGCTGTTTTTT. Translation: CSVDRGTGELFF.

V and J are TRBV7-9 and TRBJ1-1; D possibly corresponds to TRBD1 (5 bases). The ends were cut back, 5 bases at V and 3 bases at J, with 16 bases in the middle. CDR3 length equals 15 residues. Germline V gene data show CDR1 as SEHNR and CDR2 as FQNEAQ (reference sequence). The CDR3 DNA follows: TGTGCCAGCAGCCTTGGGCAGGGTGTCGACACTGAAGCTTTCTTT. Protein sequence: CASSLGQGVDTEAFF.

This clone was detected once. V usage is TRBV6-5 and J usage is TRBJ1-1; 9 bases line up with TRBD1. Per germline, CDR1 MNHEY and CDR2 SVGAGI. The J segment lost 4 bases and the V segment lost 0 bases, leaving 3 bases of the junction unmatched. The CDR3 consists of 15 residues. The CDR3 loop reads CASSYSGQGTTEAFF. CDR3 DNA: TGTGCCAGCAGTTACTCGGGACAGGGCACCACTGAAGCTTTCTTT.

This chain uses TRBV7-2 with TRBJ2-5, with D tentatively TRBD2 (6 bases). V dropped 5 bases and J dropped 5 bases, with 15 bases sitting between them. This CDR3 contains 14 residues. The germline V gene encodes CDR1 SGHTA and CDR2 FQGNSA. CDR3 DNA sequence: TGTGCCAGCAGCCACGGGGGACTGAGGGAGACCCAGTACTTC. Its protein product is CASSHGGLRETQYF.

The chain has TRBV18 and TRBJ1-3; D is unclear. The CDR3 loop spans 16 amino acids. Trimming shortened V by 6 bases and J by 0 bases, and 15 bases separated the two germline ends. CDR1 and CDR2 from the germline V gene are KGHSH and LQKENI. In DNA form, the CDR3 reads TGTGCCAGCTCGGGAGTCAAGAGCTCCTCTGGAAACACCATATATTTT. Its protein product is CASSGVKSSSGNTIYF.

V is TRBV12-1 and J is TRBJ1-4; the DNA was not compared with TRBD1, the D call given in the table. TRBV12-1 is a recognized pseudogene. CDR3 length: 13 amino acids. As DNA, the CDR3 is TGTGCCAGAAAGGGGATGGCTAATGAAAAACTGTTTTTT. Its protein product is CARKGMANEKLFF.

The V call is TRBV29-1, the J call TRBJ1-1, with 12 bases fitting TRBD1. Germline V gene data show CDR1 as SQVTM and CDR2 as ANQGSEA. Losses at the gene ends were 7 bases for V and 6 bases for J; bases not matched to a gene: 15. This CDR3 is built from 16 residues. Written as DNA, the CDR3 is TGCAGCGCCACCGGGACAGGGGGCTTCCCTCCGGCTGAAGCTTTCTTT. It translates to CSATGTGGFPPAEAFF.

This rearrangement joins TRBV9 to TRBJ2-5; TRBD1 matches 10 bases. V shed 1 base, J shed 2 bases, and the junction held 2 bases outside the gene matches. Germline CDR1 reads SGDLS; CDR2 reads YYNGEE. This CDR3 region has 15 residues. The chain's CDR3 is CASSVSGQGQETQYF. In nucleotides, the CDR3 is TGTGCCAGCAGCGTATCGGGACAGGGGCAAGAGACCCAGTACTTC.

V is TRBV2 and J is TRBJ2-3, with TRBD1 identical over 7 bases. The ends lost 11 bases at V and 3 bases at J; junction bases unmatched: 8. Germline lookup yields CDR1 SNHLY and CDR2 FYNNEI. This CDR3 is built from 13 residues. In nucleotides, the CDR3 is TGTGCCGGTAGGACAGGAGCTACAGATACGCAGTATTTT. This encodes CAGRTGATDTQYF.

V is TRBV6-5 and J is TRBJ2-2, with no clear D. The germline CDR1 and CDR2 sequences are MNHEY and SVGAGI. V was pared by 8 bases and J by 3 bases, with 10 bases between. The CDR3 runs 13 residues. CDR3: CASPRIYTGELFF. CDR3 in DNA: TGTGCCAGCCCTAGGATCTACACCGGGGAGCTGTTTTTT.

The chain has TRBV28 and TRBJ1-1; 9 nucleotides match TRBD1. Germline CDR1 is MDHEN and CDR2 is SYDVKM. This CDR3 region has 17 residues. V shed 4 bases and J 5 bases; nucleotides not matched to a gene: 14. CDR3 DNA: TGTGCCAGCAGTTCCTCCCCGGGACAGGGCTCGGGGACTGAAGCTTTCTTT. This sequence encodes CASSSSPGQGSGTEAFF.

The J gene is TRBJ2-7, the V gene TRBV5-1; possibly TRBD1 for D (6 bases). CDR3 length: 15 amino acids. Germline CDR1 reads SGHRS; CDR2 reads YFSETQ. Trimming cost V 8 bases and J 4 bases, with 22 bases left between them. CDR3 nucleotide sequence: TGCGCCAGTGACCTCGGACCGGGACAACCATACGAGCAGTACTTC. This codes for CASDLGPGQPYEQYF.

This clone appeared a single time. The rearrangement joins TRBV28 to TRBJ1-5; TRBD1 is a possible D gene (6 bases). The germline V and J ends were trimmed by 10 bases and 1 base, with 17 bases remaining between them. CDR3 length: 15 amino acids. Per germline, CDR1 MDHEN and CDR2 SYDVKM. CDR3 amino acids: CATVDRNPSNQPQHF. DNA of the CDR3: TGTGCCACCGTGGACAGAAATCCGAGCAATCAGCCCCAGCATTTT.

The chain is built from TRBV7-2 and TRBJ1-5; no reliable D call. The CDR3 spans 13 residues. Trimming removed 5 bases from V and 3 bases from J, with 8 bases in between. Germline V gene sequence: CDR1 SGHTA, CDR2 FQGNSA. The CDR3 spells CASSQENNQPQHF. Written as DNA, the CDR3 is TGTGCCAGCAGCCAAGAGAACAATCAGCCCCAGCATTTT.

This chain links TRBV9 with TRBJ2-2, with 8 bases lining up with TRBD2. CDR1 is SGDLS and CDR2 is YYNGEE in the germline V gene. The CDR3 runs to 14 residues. V dropped 4 bases and J dropped 6; count of bases not matched to a gene: 5. The CDR3 bases are TGTGCCAGCAGCCCGGGGGGGGGCTCCGGGGAGCTGTTTTTT. Its protein is CASSPGGGSGELFF. The variable domain in full, with the rest retrieved from reference TRBV9 and TRBJ2-2, is DSGVTQTPKHLITATGQRVTLRCSPRSGDLSVYWYQQSLDQGLQFLIQYYNGEERAKGNILERFSAQQFPDLHSELNLSSLELGDSALYFCASSPGGGSGELFFGEGSRLTVL.

A single count supports this clone. J is TRBJ2-1 and V is TRBV5-4, with TRBD2 identical over 11 bases. J gave up 0 bases and V 4 bases, and 9 bases lay outside the gene matches. Germline V gene sequence: CDR1 SGHNT, CDR2 YYREEE (reference sequence). This CDR3 comprises 18 residues. CDR3 protein: CASSGGTSGKSSYNEQFF. CDR3 DNA: TGTGCCAGCAGCGGGGGGACTAGCGGAAAGAGCTCCTACAATGAGCAGTTCTTC.

This clone was detected once. This rearrangement joins TRBV5-4 to TRBJ1-4; 8 bases agree with TRBD1. The CDR3 length is 15 residues. Germline CDR1 is SGHNT and CDR2 is YYREEE (reference sequence). Trimming cost V 3 bases and J 6 bases; bases outside gene matches: 7. CDR3 amino acids: CASSSPDRGDEKLFF. The CDR3 DNA reads as TGTGCCAGCAGCTCGCCCGACAGGGGAGATGAAAAACTGTTTTTT.

The rearrangement links TRBV5-6 to TRBJ1-2; possible D gene TRBD1, 5 bases. CDR1 is SGHDT, CDR2 YYEEEE, per germline. The CDR3 extends over 14 amino acids. V lost 1 base and J 5 bases, leaving 12 bases between the germline ends. CDR3 in DNA: TGTGCCAGCAGCTTGAAAGGGGTAGGATATGGCTACACCTTC. Translating it yields CASSLKGVGYGYTF.

The rearrangement links TRBV6-6 to TRBJ1-3; 7 nucleotides align to TRBD1. V was clipped by 8 bases and J by 1 base; unmatched bases: 11. The CDR3 sequence is 16 residues long. CDR1 MNHNY and CDR2 SVGAGI come from the germline V gene (reference sequence). The CDR3 here is CASQNSGTASGNTIYF. As DNA, the CDR3 is TGTGCCAGCCAAAACTCCGGGACAGCTTCTGGAAACACCATATATTTT.

The chain links TRBV28 to TRBJ1-1; perhaps TRBD1 as D (5 bases). V gave up 7 bases and J gave up 7 bases, with 22 bases separating them. Germline lookup yields CDR1 MDHEN and CDR2 SYDVKM. The CDR3 consists of 15 residues. The CDR3 nucleotides are TGTGCCAGCACCTCAGCCCAGGGTGGTAAAGATGAAGCTTTCTTT. As protein: CASTSAQGGKDEAFF.

This rearrangement joins TRBV5-5 to TRBJ1-5; TRBD1 matches 8 bases. V was pared by 3 bases and J by 1 base, with 3 bases of the junction left unmatched. Germline values: CDR1 SGHKS, CDR2 YYEKEE (reference sequence). The CDR3 length is 15 residues. As DNA, the CDR3 is TGTGCCAGCAGCTCAGGGACAGGAAGCAATCAGCCCCAGCATTTT. This codes for CASSSGTGSNQPQHF.